The clone carrying this T cell receptor (beta chain) was seen more than once but under ten times. This entry comes from a study of T-cell reconstitution after alpha-beta-depleted transplantation in children. V shed 0 bases and J shed 7 bases, with 13 bases lying between them. Germline assignment: CDR1 SGHTA and CDR2 FQGNSA. CDR3 length: 14 residues. Molecular barcoding with unique molecular identifiers was used for the TCRbeta library. TCRdb reprocessed the PCR reads with MiXCR, giving one entry per CDR3 protein. This sample carries hundreds of thousands of distinct CDR3 sequences, around 12% of them seen once, and the ten largest clones take 2% to 3%.

The sequenced sample was PBMCs from the stem cell graft donor, obtained from the stem cell graft. The rearrangement uses TRBV7-2 and TRBJ2-7, with D perhaps assigned TRBD1 or TRBD2 (6 bases each). The sequence was collected from a human donor who donated a stem cell graft to a child with acute lymphoblastic leukemia. Here the CDR3 reads CASSLAGGPEEQYF. DNA of the CDR3: TGTGCCAGCAGCTTAGCAGGGGGGCCGGAGGAGCAGTACTTC.